The 10 T cell receptor beta chains reported below all come from one sample, sequenced in a study of cytomegalovirus exposure and HLA in healthy donors. The PCR used 60 Vbeta and 13 Jbeta primers. Some clones are missing from TCRdb's copy, which holds only in-frame ones; the method was immunoSEQ multiplex PCR. Of fewer than 150,000 clones in the sample, approximately 85% were seen once. The specimen sequenced was PBMCs. All receptors derive from a young woman in good health and CMV-seropositive.

The rearrangement uses TRBV11-2 and TRBJ1-1, with D unresolved. Trimming pared 5 bases from V and 1 base from J, leaving 11 bases between. Germline V CDR1 and CDR2: SGHAT, FQNNGV. The CDR3 sequence is 14 residues long. The CDR3 nucleotides read TGTGCCAGCAGCCCCCAAACAGCGAACACTGAAGCTTTCTTT. Protein product: CASSPQTANTEAFF.

V gene TRBV2 combines with J gene TRBJ2-1; 12 bases agree with TRBD2. With V trimmed by 8 bases and J by 12 bases, 11 bases remained unmatched. The CDR3 length is 14 residues. Germline V lookup: CDR1 SNHLY, CDR2 FYNNEI. This CDR3 reads CASLASGLAGRQFF. CDR3 DNA: TGTGCCAGCCTCGCCAGCGGACTAGCGGGGAGGCAGTTCTTC.

J is TRBJ2-1 and V is TRBV1; no DNA check was done on the table's D call, TRBD2. TRBV1 counts as a pseudogene. The CDR3 loop spans 16 amino acids. The CDR3 DNA is TGCACCAGCAGCCAAGGTCCGGCGGGAGGGCCCGGTGAGCAGTTCTTC. Translating it yields CTSSQGPAGGPGEQFF.

CDR3 sequence reads: CASSRDFSGANVLTF. In nucleotides, the CDR3 is TGTGCCAGCAGCCGTGACTTCTCTGGGGCCAACGTCCTGACTTTC. This chain connects TRBV5-4 to TRBJ2-6; D gene ambiguous. This CDR3 has 15 amino acids. CDR1 and CDR2 from the germline V gene are SGHNT and YYREEE (reference sequence). Between the trimmed V and J ends, which lost 4 bases and 0 bases, there was a span of 8 bases.

This clone was seen a handful of times. CDR3 region: CASSIPGGSYLSGANVLTF. CDR3 sequence (DNA): TGTGCCAGTAGTATCCCCGGCGGGAGCTATCTTTCTGGGGCCAACGTCCTGACTTTC. The rearrangement links TRBV19 to TRBJ2-6; TRBD2 matches 7 bases. This CDR3 spans 19 amino acids. The germline V gene encodes CDR1 LNHDA and CDR2 SQIVND (reference sequence). With 3 bases clipped from V and 1 base from J, the junction kept 12 bases outside the gene matches.

The gene calls are TRBV5-1 and TRBJ2-5, with 11 bases aligning to TRBD2. The CDR3 has 15 amino acids. V trimming: 0 bases; J trimming: 4 bases; junction bases outside the gene matches: 2. Germline V CDR1 and CDR2: SGHRS, YFSETQ. The CDR3 DNA sequence: TGCGCCAGCAGCTTGGGACTAGCGGGGCGAGAGACCCAGTACTTC. Translating it yields CASSLGLAGRETQYF.

This chain joins TRBV7-3 and TRBJ1-6, with D possibly being TRBD1 (5 bases). With 8 bases removed from V and 9 bases from J, the gap between germline ends came to 17 bases. The CDR3 loop spans 14 amino acids. Germline CDR1 is SGHTA and CDR2 is FQGTGA. CDR3 sequence: CASGLGDPSSPLHF. The CDR3 bases are TGTGCCAGCGGCCTAGGGGATCCGAGTTCACCCCTCCACTTT. The full variable domain, rest sourced from reference TRBV7-3 and TRBJ1-6, is GAGVSQTPSNKVTEKGKYVELRCDPISGHTALYWYRQSLGQGPEFLIYFQGTGAADDSGLPNDRFFAVRPEGSVSTLKIQRTERGDSAVYLCASGLGDPSSPLHFGNGTRLTVT.

As to this clone: This CDR3 is also generated by other DNA sequences in the sample. The genes are TRBV18 and TRBJ2-7; tentative D call: TRBD2 (5 bases). The CDR3 has 13 amino acids. Germline loops: CDR1 KGHSH, CDR2 LQKENI. With 6 bases removed from V and 2 bases from J, the gap between germline ends came to 11 bases. The CDR3 region has the DNA TGTGCCAGCTCGCCAGGACTGCCCTACGAGCAGTACTTC. This codes for CASSPGLPYEQYF.

V usage is TRBV2 and J usage is TRBJ2-7; 9 bases match TRBD2. Germline V gene sequence: CDR1 SNHLY, CDR2 FYNNEI. This CDR3 has 14 residues. With 3 bases clipped from V and 4 bases from J, the junction kept 4 bases outside the gene matches. The CDR3 protein is CASSDWTSVYEQYF. The CDR3 nucleotides read TGTGCCAGCAGTGACTGGACTAGCGTGTACGAGCAGTACTTC.

The rearrangement uses TRBV5-1 and TRBJ1-1; D is unclear. The V end was cut by 2 bases, the J end by 1 base, with 12 bases between. Germline V gene data show CDR1 as SGHRS and CDR2 as YFSETQ. The CDR3 has 15 amino acids. This CDR3 reads CASSLGPAGNTEAFF. CDR3 DNA sequence: TGCGCCAGCAGCTTAGGGCCGGCGGGGAACACTGAAGCTTTCTTT.